This TCR beta chain was captured in a study of shared clonotypes between healthy human individuals. About the research overall: Every donor yielded three CD4 naive, three CD4 memory, two CD8 naive and one CD8 memory plate. Broader study findings: Only blood was sampled; tissue repertoires likely differ. Non-shared clonotypes showed lower generation probabilities than clonotypes common to all four donors.

Germline V CDR1 and CDR2: SEHNR, FQNEAQ (reference sequence). The CDR3 has 14 residues. The V and J ends lost 3 bases and 5 bases, in that order; junction bases with no gene match: 4. Note on this clone: Its antigen is currently unknown.

Execution of the assay was at deep level. The method was immunoSEQ multiplex PCR; TCRdb's version includes in-frame clones alone and lacks a portion of them. There are 2 million to 2.5 million clones in the sample; around 95% occur only once, and 0.1% to 0.15% lies in the top ten. The source is a man aged 18 to 35 in good health. V is TRBV7-9 and J is TRBJ2-7; 10 positions agree with TRBD1. The sample was naive CD4+ T cells sorted from blood. Subset reported: CD45RA+ positively selected. As DNA, the CDR3 is TGTGCCAGCAGCTTTGAAGGACAGGGGGACGAGCAGTACTTC. Its protein product is CASSFEGQGDEQYF.